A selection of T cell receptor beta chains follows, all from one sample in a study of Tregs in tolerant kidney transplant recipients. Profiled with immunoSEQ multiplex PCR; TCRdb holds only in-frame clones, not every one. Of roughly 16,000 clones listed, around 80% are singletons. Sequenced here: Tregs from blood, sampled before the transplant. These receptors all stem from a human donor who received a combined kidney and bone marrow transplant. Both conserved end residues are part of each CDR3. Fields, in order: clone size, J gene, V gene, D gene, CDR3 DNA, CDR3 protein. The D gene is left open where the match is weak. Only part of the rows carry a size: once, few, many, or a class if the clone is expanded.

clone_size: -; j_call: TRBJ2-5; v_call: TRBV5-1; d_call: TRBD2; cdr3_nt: TGCGCCAGCAGCTTGGGTACTAGCGGACAAGAGACCCAGTACTTC; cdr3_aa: CASSLGTSGQETQYF
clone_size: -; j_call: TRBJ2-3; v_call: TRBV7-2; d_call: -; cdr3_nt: TGTGCCAGCACCTCTAGGGATACGCAGTATTTT; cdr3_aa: CASTSRDTQYF
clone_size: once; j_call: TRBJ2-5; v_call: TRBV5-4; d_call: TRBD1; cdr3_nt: TGTGCCAGCAGCTTAATCGACAGGGGGCCAGAGACCCAGTACTTC; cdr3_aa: CASSLIDRGPETQYF
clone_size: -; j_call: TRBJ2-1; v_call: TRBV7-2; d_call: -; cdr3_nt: TGTGCCAGCAGCTTAGCAGGGGCAGGGTACAATGAGCAGTTCTTC; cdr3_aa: CASSLAGAGYNEQFF
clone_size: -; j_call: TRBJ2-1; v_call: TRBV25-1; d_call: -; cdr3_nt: TGTGCCAGCAGTGAATCTTGGCTAGCTTCCAATGAGCAGTTCTTC; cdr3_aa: CASSESWLASNEQFF
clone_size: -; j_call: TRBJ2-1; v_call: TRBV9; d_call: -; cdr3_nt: TGTGCCAGCAGCGCCAGAGACGCGGCGGATGAGCAGTTCTTC; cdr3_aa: CASSARDAADEQFF
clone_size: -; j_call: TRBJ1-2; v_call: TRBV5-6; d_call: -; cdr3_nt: TGTGCCAGCAGCTTACCCCGACAGGATCCATACTATGGCTACACCTTC; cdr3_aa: CASSLPRQDPYYGYTF
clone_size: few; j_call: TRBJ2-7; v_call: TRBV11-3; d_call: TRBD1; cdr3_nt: TGTGCCAGCAGCCCTTGGACAGGTTACGAGCAGTACTTC; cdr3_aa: CASSPWTGYEQYF
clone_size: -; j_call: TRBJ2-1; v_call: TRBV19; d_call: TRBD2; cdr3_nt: TGTGCCAGTGGGAGTGCGGGAGGGCCCAGCAATGAGCAGTTCTTC; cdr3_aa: CASGSAGGPSNEQFF
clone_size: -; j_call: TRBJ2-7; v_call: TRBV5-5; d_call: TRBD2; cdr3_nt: TGTGCCAGCAGCTTGGATGGGGGTTGGCTAGCGGGAGCCGAGCAGTACTTC; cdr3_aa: CASSLDGGWLAGAEQYF
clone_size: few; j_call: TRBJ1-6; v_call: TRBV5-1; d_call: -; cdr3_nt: TGCGCCAGCAGCCGGCAGGGACTTTATAATTCACCCCTCCACTTT; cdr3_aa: CASSRQGLYNSPLHF
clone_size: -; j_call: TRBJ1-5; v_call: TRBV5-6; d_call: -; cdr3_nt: TGTGCCAGCAGCTTGGGAGCGCTTAGCAATCAGCCCCAGCATTTT; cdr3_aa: CASSLGALSNQPQHF
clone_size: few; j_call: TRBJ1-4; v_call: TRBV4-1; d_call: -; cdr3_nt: TGCGCCAGCAACCTCGGGACAAGGGATGAAAAACTGTTTTTT; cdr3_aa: CASNLGTRDEKLFF
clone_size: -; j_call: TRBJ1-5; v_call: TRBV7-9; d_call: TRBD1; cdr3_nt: TGTGCCAGCAGCGTACACAGGGGGCCCTCTAGCAATCAGCCCCAGCATTTT; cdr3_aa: CASSVHRGPSSNQPQHF
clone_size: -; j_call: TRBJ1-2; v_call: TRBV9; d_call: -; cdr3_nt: TGTGCCAGCAGCGTAACCGGGACATCTGATGGCTACACCTTC; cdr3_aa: CASSVTGTSDGYTF
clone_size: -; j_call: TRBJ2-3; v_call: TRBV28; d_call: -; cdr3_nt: TGTGCCAGCACCCACCAAGGGGACTCTAGCACAGATACGCAGTATTTT; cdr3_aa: CASTHQGDSSTDTQYF
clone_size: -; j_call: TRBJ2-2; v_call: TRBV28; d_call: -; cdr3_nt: TGTGCCAGCGTGGGTGACACAAACACCGGGGAGCTGTTTTTT; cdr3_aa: CASVGDTNTGELFF
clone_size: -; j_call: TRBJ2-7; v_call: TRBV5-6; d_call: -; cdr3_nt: TGTGCCAGCAGCTTGGTTGGCGGGTTGGGGAACGAGCAGTACTTC; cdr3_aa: CASSLVGGLGNEQYF
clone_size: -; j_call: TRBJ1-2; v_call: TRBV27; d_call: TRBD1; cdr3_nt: TGTGCCAGCAGCGTGACAGGGGGATATGGCTACACCTTC; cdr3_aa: CASSVTGGYGYTF
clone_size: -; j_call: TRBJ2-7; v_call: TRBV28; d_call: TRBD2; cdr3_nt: TGTGCCAGCAGTTCCAGCGGGAGGGCCGGCGAGCAGTACTTC; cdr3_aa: CASSSSGRAGEQYF
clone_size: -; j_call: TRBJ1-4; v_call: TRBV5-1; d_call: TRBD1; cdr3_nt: TGCGCCAGCAGCCTGGAAGACAGGGCAGGCGAAAAACTGTTTTTT; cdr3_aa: CASSLEDRAGEKLFF
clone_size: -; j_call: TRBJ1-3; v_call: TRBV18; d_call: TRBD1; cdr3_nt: TGTGCCACCTTCGGGACAGGGAGCTCTGGAAACACCATATATTTT; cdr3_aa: CATFGTGSSGNTIYF
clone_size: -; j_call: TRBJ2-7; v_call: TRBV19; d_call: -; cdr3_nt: TGTGCCAGTAGTATGGCTCAGAGGTCCTACGAGCAGTACTTC; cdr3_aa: CASSMAQRSYEQYF
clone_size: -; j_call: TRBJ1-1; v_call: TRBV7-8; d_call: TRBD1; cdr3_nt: TGTGCCAGCAGCTCCGTTCCAGGGGGCGCGAAGCACACTGAAGCTTTCTTT; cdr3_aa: CASSSVPGGAKHTEAFF
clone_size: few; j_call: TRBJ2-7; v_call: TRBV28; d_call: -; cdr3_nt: TGTGCCAGCAGTTTAGAGGCCGCTCCTCCCTACGAGCAGTACTTC; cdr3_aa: CASSLEAAPPYEQYF
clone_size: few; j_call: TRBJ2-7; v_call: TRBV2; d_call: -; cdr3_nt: TGTGCCAGCAGGCTACAGAGCTACGAGCAGTACTTC; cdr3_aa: CASRLQSYEQYF
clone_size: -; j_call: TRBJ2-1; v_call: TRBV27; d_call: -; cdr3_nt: TGTGCCAGCAGTTTATATAGGACCCCCCCGGGACTTACAAAAACCAATGAGCAGTTCTTC; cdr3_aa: CASSLYRTPPGLTKTNEQFF
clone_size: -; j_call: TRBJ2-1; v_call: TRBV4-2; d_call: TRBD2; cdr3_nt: TGTGCCAGCAGCCAAGAAGGCTCCAGCGGGGGGAGACCATACAATGAGCAGTTCTTC; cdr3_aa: CASSQEGSSGGRPYNEQFF
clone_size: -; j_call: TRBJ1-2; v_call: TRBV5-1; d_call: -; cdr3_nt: TGCGCCAGCAGCTTGGACAGGGCTAACTATGGCTACACCTTC; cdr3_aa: CASSLDRANYGYTF
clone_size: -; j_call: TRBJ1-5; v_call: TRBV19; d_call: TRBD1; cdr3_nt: TGTGCCAGTAGTTCCAGACAGGGGGAGTCGCCCCAGCATTTT; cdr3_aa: CASSSRQGESPQHF
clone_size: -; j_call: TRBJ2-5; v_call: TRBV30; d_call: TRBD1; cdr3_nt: TGTGCCTGGAGTTACGACAGGGGGCGCGAGACCCAGTACTTC; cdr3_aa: CAWSYDRGRETQYF
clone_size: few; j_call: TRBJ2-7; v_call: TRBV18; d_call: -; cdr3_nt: TGTGCCAGCTCACCACCTGGAGTTCGGCACTACGAGCAGTACTTC; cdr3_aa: CASSPPGVRHYEQYF
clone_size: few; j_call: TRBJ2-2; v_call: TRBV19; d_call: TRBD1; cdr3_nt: TGTGCCAGTAGGGGACAGGGGTTGAGAGAAACCGGGGAGCTGTTTTTT; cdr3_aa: CASRGQGLRETGELFF
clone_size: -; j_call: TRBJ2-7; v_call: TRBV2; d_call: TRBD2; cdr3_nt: TGTGCCAGCAGTCGCCCTTCCGGGGGGGGCTACGAGCAGTACTTC; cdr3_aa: CASSRPSGGGYEQYF
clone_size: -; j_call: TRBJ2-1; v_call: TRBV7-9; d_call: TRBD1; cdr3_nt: TGTGCCAGCAGCTCGGGACAGGGGCTGCTGGATGAGCAGTTCTTC; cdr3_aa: CASSSGQGLLDEQFF
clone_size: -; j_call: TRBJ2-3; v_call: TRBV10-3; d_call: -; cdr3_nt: TGTGCCATCAGTGACCCCCTAGGGGCCACAGATACGCAGTATTTT; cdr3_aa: CAISDPLGATDTQYF
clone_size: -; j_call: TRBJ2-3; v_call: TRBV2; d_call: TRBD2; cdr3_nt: TGTGCCAGCAGTGTAAGGAGCGGGAGTTTGCCAGATACGCAGTATTTT; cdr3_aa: CASSVRSGSLPDTQYF
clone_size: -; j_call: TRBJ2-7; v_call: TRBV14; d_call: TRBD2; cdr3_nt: TGTGCCAGCAGCCAAGGACTAGCGGGCCCCTACGAGCAGTACTTC; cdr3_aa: CASSQGLAGPYEQYF
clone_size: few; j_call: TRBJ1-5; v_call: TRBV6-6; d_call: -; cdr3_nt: TGTGCCAGCAGTTACGGGCAGGATTATCAGCCCCAGCATTTT; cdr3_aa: CASSYGQDYQPQHF
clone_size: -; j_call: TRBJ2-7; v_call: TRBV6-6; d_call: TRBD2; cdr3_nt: TGTGCCAGCAGTTACCTCAGCGGGAGGTACGAGCAGTACTTC; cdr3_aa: CASSYLSGRYEQYF
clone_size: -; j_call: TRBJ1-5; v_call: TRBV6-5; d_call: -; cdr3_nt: TGTGCCAGCAGACCCCCCGGGGGACTAAATCAGCCCCAGCATTTT; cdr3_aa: CASRPPGGLNQPQHF
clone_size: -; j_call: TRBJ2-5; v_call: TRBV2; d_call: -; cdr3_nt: TGTGCCAGCAGTGAAGCGCTGGGGGGAGTGGGAGGAGAGACCCAGTACTTC; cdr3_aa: CASSEALGGVGGETQYF
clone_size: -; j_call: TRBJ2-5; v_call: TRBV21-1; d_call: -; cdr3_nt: TGTGCCAGCAGCAAAGCGCTTTCTCCTACGAAGACCCAGTACTTC; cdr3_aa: CASSKALSPTKTQYF
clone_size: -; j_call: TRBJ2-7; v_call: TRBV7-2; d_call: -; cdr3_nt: TGTGCCAGCAGCTTAGAAGGTGGCAGGCCCCCAATGGACGAGCAGTACTTC; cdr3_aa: CASSLEGGRPPMDEQYF
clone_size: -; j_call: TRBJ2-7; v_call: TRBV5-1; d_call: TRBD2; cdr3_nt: TGCGCCAGCAGCCCCCGGGGGGCCTACGAGCAGTACTTC; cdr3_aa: CASSPRGAYEQYF
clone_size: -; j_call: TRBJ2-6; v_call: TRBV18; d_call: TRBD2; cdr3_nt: TGTGCCAGCTCACCGCTCGCCGGGGGACTAGGCTCTGGGGCCAACGTCCTGACTTTC; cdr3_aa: CASSPLAGGLGSGANVLTF
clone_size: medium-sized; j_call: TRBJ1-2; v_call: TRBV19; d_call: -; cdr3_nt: TGTGCCAGTAGTCCCCGAAGGGAGGGGGGCTACACCTTC; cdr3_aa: CASSPRREGGYTF
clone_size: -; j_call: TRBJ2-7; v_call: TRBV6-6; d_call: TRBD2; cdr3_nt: TGTGCCACCCGTTTGAGGGAGGGCTCCTACGAGCAGTACTTC; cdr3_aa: CATRLREGSYEQYF
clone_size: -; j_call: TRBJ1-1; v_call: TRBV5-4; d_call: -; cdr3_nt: TGTGCCAGCAGCTACTTCGACAGAATGAACACTGAAGCTTTCTTT; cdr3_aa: CASSYFDRMNTEAFF
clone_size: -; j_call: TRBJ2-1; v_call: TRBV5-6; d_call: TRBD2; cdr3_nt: TGTGCCAGCAGCTTGGTTAGCGGGGGCAATGAGCAGTTCTTC; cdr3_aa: CASSLVSGGNEQFF
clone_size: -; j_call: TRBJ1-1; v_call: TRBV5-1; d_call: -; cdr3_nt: TGCGCCAGCAGCTTCGGACAAGTTAACACTGAAGCTTTCTTT; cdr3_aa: CASSFGQVNTEAFF